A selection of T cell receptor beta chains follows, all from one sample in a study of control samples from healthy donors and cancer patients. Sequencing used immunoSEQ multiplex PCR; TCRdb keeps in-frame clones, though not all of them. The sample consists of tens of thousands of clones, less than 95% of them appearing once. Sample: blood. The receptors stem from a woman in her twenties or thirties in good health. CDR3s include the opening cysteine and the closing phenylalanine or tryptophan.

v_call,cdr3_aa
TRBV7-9,CASSPREGVRTQYF
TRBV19,CASSSGPTQPQHF
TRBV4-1,CASSQDQSSAVITNYGYTF
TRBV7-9,CASSLGEVYGYTF
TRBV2,CASSERSVPQHF
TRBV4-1,CASSQDRGLEKLFF
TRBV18,CASSPSGQGRASPLHF
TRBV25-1,CASSESGDTGNTIYF
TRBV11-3,CASRASRGHNQPQHF
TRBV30,CAWSVGGTTGELFF
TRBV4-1,CASSRGTEKFF
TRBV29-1,CSVEVGKTMNTEAFF
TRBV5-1,CASSLEVTLTQYF
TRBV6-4,CASSKRDTGRTNYGYTF
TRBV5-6,CASSLDAGEGNTIYF
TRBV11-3,CASSLGTGGKAFF
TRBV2,CASSEAWGDGTQYF
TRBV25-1,CASSDLGGIETQYF
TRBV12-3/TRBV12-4,CASSLIPGVGYTF
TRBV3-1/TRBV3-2,CASSPQRRLGEKLFF
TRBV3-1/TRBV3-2,CASSQDRRTSGYNEQFF
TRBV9,CASSVGPQETQYF
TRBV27,CASSLARGPGANVLTF
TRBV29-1,CSVDKEFSYGYTF
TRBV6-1,CASSEIGGYTF
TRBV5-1,CASSLQGVAAFF
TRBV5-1,CASSLEASDTQYF
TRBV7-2,CASIKGSPGGYTF
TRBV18,CASSADRLFEVWQFF
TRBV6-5,CASSYRGPGNTIYF
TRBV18,CASSPLQGGGATNEKLFF